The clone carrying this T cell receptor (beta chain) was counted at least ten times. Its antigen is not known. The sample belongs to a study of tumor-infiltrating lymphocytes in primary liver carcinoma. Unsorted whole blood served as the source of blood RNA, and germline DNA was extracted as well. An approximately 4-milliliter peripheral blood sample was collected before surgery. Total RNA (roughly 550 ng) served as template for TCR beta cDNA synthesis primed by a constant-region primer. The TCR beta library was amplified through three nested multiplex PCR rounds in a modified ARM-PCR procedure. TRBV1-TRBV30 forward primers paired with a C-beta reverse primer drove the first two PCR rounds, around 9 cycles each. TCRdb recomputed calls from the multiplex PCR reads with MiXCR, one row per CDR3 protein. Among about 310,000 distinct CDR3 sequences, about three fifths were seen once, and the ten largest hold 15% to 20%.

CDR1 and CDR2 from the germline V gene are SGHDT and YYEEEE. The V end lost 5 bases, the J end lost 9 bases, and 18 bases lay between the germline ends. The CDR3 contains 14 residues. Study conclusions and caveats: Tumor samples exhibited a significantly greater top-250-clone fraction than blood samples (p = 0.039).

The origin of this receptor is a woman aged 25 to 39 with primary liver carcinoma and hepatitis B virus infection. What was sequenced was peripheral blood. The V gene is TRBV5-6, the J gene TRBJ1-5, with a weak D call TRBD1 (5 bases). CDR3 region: CASSMGGPGGPQHF. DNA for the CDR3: TGTGCCAGCAGTATGGGTGGACCCGGGGGGCCCCAGCATTTT. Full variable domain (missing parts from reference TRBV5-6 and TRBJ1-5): DAGVTQSPTHLIKTRGQQVTLRCSPKSGHDTVSWYQQALGQGPQFIFQYYEEEERQRGNFPDRFSGHQFPNYSSELNVNALLLGDSALYLCASSMGGPGGPQHFGDGTRLSIL.